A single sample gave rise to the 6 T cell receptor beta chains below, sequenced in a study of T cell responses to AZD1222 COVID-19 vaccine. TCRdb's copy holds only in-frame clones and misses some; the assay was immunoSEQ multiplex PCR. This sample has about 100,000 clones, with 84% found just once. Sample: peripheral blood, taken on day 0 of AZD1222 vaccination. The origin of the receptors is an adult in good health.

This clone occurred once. The CDR3 region has the DNA TGTGCCAGCCAGACAGGGTCTAACTATGGCTACACCTTC. Its translation is CASQTGSNYGYTF. The chain carries TRBV19 and TRBJ1-2; 7 nucleotides line up with TRBD1. Germline V CDR1 and CDR2: LNHDA, SQIVND (reference sequence). This CDR3 spans 13 amino acids. V lost 9 bases and J lost 0; bases outside the gene matches: 4.

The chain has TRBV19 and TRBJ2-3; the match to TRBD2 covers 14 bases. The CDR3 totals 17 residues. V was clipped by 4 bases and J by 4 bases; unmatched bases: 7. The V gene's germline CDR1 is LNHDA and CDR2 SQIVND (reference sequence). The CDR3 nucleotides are TGTGCCAGTAGTAACCGACTAGCGGGGGGGCCCCCAGATACGCAGTATTTT. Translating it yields CASSNRLAGGPPDTQYF.

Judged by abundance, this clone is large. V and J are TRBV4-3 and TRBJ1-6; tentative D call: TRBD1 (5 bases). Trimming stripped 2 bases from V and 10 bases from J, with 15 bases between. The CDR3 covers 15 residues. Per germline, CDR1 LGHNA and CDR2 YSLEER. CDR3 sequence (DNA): TGCGCCAGCAGCCAATCCCGAGGGGCTGGCTCACCCCTCCACTTT. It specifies CASSQSRGAGSPLHF.

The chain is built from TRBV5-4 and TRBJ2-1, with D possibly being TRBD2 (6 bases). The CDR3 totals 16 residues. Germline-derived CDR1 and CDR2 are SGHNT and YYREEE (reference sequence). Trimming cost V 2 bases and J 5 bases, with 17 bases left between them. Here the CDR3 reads CASSLSGTGVDNEQFF. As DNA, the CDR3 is TGTGCCAGCAGCTTATCCGGGACGGGGGTCGACAATGAGCAGTTCTTC.

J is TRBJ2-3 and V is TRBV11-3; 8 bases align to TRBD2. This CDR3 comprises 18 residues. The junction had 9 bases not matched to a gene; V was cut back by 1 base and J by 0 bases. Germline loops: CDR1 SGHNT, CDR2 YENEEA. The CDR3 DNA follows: TGTGCCAGCAGCTTAGTTACATCGGCTAGCGGGAGCACAGATACGCAGTATTTT. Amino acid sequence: CASSLVTSASGSTDTQYF. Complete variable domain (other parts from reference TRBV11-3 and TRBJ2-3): EAGVVQSPRYKIIEKKQPVAFWCNPISGHNTLYWYLQNLGQGPELLIRYENEEAVDDSQLPKDRFSAERLKGVDSTLKIQPAELGDSAVYLCASSLVTSASGSTDTQYFGPGTRLTVL.

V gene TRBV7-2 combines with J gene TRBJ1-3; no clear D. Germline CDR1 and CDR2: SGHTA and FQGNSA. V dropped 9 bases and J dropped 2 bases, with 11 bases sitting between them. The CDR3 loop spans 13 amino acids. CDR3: CASSGLAGNTIYF. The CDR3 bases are TGTGCCAGTTCTGGGCTAGCTGGAAACACCATATATTTT.